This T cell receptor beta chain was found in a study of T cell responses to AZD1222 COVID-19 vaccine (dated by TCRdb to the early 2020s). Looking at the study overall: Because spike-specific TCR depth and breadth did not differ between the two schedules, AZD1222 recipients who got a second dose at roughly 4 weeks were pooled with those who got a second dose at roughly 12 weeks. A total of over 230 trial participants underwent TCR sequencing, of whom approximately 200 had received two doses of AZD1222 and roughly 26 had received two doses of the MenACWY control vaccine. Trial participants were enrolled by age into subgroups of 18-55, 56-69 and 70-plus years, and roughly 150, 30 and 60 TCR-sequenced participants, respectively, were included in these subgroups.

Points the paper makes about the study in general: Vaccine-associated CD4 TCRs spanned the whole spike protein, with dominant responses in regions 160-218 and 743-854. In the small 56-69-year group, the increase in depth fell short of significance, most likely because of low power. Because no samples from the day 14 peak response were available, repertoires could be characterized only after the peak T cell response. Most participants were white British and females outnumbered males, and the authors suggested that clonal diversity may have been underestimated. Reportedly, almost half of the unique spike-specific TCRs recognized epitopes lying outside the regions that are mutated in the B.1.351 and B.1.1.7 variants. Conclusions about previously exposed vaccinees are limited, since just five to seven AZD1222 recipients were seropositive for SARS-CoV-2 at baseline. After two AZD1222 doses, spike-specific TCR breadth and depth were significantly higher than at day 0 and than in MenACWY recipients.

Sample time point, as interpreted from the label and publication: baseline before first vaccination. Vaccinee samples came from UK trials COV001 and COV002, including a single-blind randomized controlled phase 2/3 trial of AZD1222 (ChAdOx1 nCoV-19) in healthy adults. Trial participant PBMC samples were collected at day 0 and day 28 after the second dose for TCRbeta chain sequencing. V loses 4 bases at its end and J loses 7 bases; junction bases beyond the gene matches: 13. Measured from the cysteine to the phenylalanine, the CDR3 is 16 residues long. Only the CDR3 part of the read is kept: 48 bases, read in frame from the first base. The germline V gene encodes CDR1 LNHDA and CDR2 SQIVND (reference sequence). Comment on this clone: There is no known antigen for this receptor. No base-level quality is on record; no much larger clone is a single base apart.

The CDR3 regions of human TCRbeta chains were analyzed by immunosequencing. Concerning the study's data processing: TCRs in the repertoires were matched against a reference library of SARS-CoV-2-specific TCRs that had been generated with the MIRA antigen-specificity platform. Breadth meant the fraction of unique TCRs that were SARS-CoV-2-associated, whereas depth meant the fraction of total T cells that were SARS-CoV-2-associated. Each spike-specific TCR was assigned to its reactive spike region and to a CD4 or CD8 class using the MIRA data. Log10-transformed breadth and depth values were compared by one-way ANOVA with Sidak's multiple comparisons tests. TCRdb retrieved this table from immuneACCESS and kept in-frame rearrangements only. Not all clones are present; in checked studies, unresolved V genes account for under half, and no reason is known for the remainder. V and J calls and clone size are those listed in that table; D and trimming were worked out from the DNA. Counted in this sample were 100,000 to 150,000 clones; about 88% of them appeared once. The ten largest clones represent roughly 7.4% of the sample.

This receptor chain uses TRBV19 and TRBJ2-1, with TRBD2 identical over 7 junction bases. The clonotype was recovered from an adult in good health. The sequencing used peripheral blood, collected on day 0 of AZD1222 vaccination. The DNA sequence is TGTGCCAGTAGTAGTTTCGCTGGCGGGAGAGGGAATGAGCAGTTCTTC. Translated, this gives CASSSFAGGRGNEQFF. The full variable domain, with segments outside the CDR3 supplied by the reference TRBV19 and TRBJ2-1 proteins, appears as DGGITQSPKYLFRKEGQNVTLSCEQNLNHDAMYWYRQDPGQGLRLIYYSQIVNDFQKGDIAEGYSVSREKKESFPLTVTSAQKNPTAFYLCASSSFAGGRGNEQFFGPGTRLTVL.